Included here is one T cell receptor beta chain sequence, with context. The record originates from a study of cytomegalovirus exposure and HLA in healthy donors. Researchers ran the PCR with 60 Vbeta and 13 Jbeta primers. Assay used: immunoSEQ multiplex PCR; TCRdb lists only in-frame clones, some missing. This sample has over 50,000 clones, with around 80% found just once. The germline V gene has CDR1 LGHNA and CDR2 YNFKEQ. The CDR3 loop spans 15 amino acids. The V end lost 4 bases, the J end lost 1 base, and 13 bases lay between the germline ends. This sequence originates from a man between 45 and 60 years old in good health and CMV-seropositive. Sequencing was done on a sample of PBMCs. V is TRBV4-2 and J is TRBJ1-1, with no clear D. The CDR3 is CASSRRGGENTEAFF. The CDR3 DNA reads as TGTGCCAGCAGCCGCCGGGGAGGTGAGAACACTGAAGCTTTCTTT.